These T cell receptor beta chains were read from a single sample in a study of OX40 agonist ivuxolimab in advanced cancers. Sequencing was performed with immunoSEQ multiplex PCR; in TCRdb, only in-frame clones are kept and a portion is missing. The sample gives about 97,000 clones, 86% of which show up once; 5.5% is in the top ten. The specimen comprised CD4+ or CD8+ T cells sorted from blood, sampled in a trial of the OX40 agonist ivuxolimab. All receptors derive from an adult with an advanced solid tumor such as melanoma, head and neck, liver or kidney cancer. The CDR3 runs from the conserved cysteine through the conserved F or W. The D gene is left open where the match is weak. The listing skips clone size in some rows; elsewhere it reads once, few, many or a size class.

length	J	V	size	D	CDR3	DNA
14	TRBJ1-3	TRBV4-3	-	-	CASSQDQGYDTIYF	TGCGCCAGCAGCCAAGACCAGGGGTATGACACCATATATTTT
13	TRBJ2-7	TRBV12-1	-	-	CASSGRQAYEQYF	TGTGCCAGCAGCGGAAGACAGGCCTACGAGCAGTACTTC
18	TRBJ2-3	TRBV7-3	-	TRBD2	CASSLKPRLAGGTDTQYF	TGTGCCAGCAGCCTCAAACCCAGACTAGCGGGGGGCACAGATACGCAGTATTTT
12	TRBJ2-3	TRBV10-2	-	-	CASSVAMNTQYF	TGCGCCAGCAGTGTGGCCATGAATACGCAGTATTTT
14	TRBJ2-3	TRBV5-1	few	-	CASSLGGPTDTQYF	TGCGCCAGCAGCTTGGGGGGGCCTACAGATACGCAGTATTTT
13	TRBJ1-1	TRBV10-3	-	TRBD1	CAISYEQGAEAFF	TGTGCCATCAGTTATGAACAGGGGGCTGAAGCTTTCTTT
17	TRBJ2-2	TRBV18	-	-	CASSPPFGHSNTGELFF	TGTGCCAGCTCACCACCCTTTGGACACTCGAACACCGGGGAGCTGTTTTTT
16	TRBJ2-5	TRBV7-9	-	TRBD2	CASSLAPAGGRETQYF	TGTGCCAGCAGCTTAGCCCCAGCGGGAGGGAGAGAGACCCAGTACTTC
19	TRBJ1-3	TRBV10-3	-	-	CAISETGPSLSGSGNTIYF	TGTGCCATCAGTGAGACAGGGCCATCCCTAAGCGGCTCTGGAAACACCATATATTTT
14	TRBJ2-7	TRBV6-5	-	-	CASTWGTGGSEQYF	TGTGCCAGCACCTGGGGCACAGGTGGGAGCGAGCAGTACTTC
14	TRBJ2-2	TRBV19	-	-	CASKGWGDTGELFF	TGTGCCAGTAAAGGGTGGGGGGACACCGGGGAGCTGTTTTTT
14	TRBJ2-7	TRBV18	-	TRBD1	CASSSGQGMYEQYF	TGTGCCAGCTCGTCAGGACAGGGGATGTACGAGCAGTACTTC
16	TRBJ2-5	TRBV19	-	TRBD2	CASSRLAGGYQETQYF	TGTGCCAGTAGTCGACTAGCGGGAGGGTACCAAGAGACCCAGTACTTC
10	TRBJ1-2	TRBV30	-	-	CASTGYGYTF	TGTGCCAGTACAGGGTATGGCTACACCTTC
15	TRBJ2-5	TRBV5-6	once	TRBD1	CASSPATGAGETQYF	TGTGCCAGCAGCCCTGCGACAGGGGCAGGAGAGACCCAGTACTTC